The 13 T cell receptor beta chains below come from one sample, sequenced in a study of blood T cell repertoires in COVID-19. The assay was immunoSEQ multiplex PCR, and TCRdb's table has in-frame clones only and misses some. The sample includes around 250,000 clones, about 86% of them seen just once. Sequencing was performed on peripheral blood. These receptor sequences come from a man aged 60 to 75 with acute or convalescent COVID-19.

V is TRBV18 and J is TRBJ2-7; 10 positions agree with TRBD2. V dropped 0 bases and J dropped 5; count of bases not matched to a gene: 4. The CDR3 covers 15 residues. Germline CDR1 reads KGHSH; CDR2 reads LQKENI. The CDR3 is CASSPPGLANNEQYF. CDR3 nucleotides: TGTGCCAGCTCACCACCGGGACTAGCGAACAACGAGCAGTACTTC.

A few counts support this clone. This rearrangement joins TRBV6-6 to TRBJ1-5; tentative D call: TRBD1 (6 bases). The V gene's germline CDR1 is MNHNY and CDR2 SVGAGI (reference sequence). V shed 2 bases and J shed 0 bases, with 11 bases lying between them. The CDR3 runs 16 residues. The CDR3 reads CASSYPDSYSNQPQHF. The CDR3 DNA reads TGTGCCAGCAGTTACCCGGACAGTTATAGCAATCAGCCCCAGCATTTT.

This clone was seen only once. V and J are TRBV27 and TRBJ1-4; possible D gene TRBD1, 5 bases. The CDR3 is 14 residues long. Germline V gives CDR1 MNHEY, CDR2 SMNVEV (reference sequence). Trimming cost V 3 bases and J 4 bases, with 9 bases left between them. The CDR3 loop reads CASSFDRHNEKLFF. CDR3 DNA sequence: TGTGCCAGCAGTTTCGACAGACATAATGAAAAACTGTTTTTT.

This clone was counted once. The chain joins TRBV28 to TRBJ1-2; D possibly corresponds to TRBD1 (5 bases). This CDR3 comprises 13 residues. V shed 8 bases and J shed 4 bases, with 14 bases lying between them. Germline values: CDR1 MDHEN, CDR2 SYDVKM. CDR3: CASLSDRFYGYTF. The CDR3, as DNA: TGTGCCAGCCTCTCTGACAGATTCTATGGCTACACCTTC.

The chain joins TRBV13 to TRBJ2-1; 7 bases agree with TRBD2. Germline assignment: CDR1 PRHDT and CDR2 FYEKMQ (reference sequence). Unmatched junction bases numbered 5, after V lost 0 bases and J lost 3 bases. The CDR3 covers 16 residues. CDR3 coding DNA: TGTGCCAGCAGCTTAGGCCTGAGCGGGGTCTACAATGAGCAGTTCTTC. Amino acid sequence: CASSLGLSGVYNEQFF.

This clone has just a few counts. The V gene is TRBV28, the J gene TRBJ2-2, with 7 bases lining up with TRBD1. This CDR3 spans 14 amino acids. V shed 5 bases, J shed 6 bases, and the junction held 6 bases outside the gene matches. Germline CDR1 reads MDHEN; CDR2 reads SYDVKM. The CDR3 DNA is TGTGCCAGCAGTGAGACAGGGCGTTCCGGGGAGCTGTTTTTT. Its translation: CASSETGRSGELFF.

The rearrangement joins TRBV2 to TRBJ2-7; 8 positions agree with TRBD1. The germline gives CDR1 SNHLY, CDR2 FYNNEI. There are 13 residues in the CDR3. V shed 9 bases, J shed 2 bases, and the junction held 6 bases outside the gene matches. The CDR3 DNA reads TGTGCCAGATCGGACAGGGCAACCTACGAGCAGTACTTC. Protein: CARSDRATYEQYF.

V and J are TRBV3-1 (or the pseudogene TRBV3-2) and TRBJ1-4, with 10 positions matching TRBD1. Germline trimming cut 3 bases from V and 5 bases from J; bases unmatched to any gene: 3. The CDR3 is 15 residues long. Germline V gene sequence: CDR1 LGHDT, CDR2 YNNKEL (reference sequence). CDR3 nucleotides: TGTGCCAGCAGCCAGGCGGACAGGGGGAATGAAAAACTGTTTTTT. Its protein is CASSQADRGNEKLFF.

DNA for the CDR3: TGTGCCAGCAGCTTATCAGGGGCCACTGAAGCTTTCTTT. Translated, it gives CASSLSGATEAFF. The chain has TRBV11-3 and TRBJ1-1; a possible D gene is TRBD1 (6 bases). This CDR3 is built from 13 residues. Trimming left V 2 bases short and J 4 bases short, with 8 bases between. Germline V gene sequence: CDR1 SGHNT, CDR2 YENEEA.

The V gene is TRBV6-5, the J gene TRBJ2-2, with TRBD1 matching over 7 bases. The junction had 6 bases not matched to a gene; V was cut back by 4 bases and J by 1 base. Germline CDR1 is MNHEY and CDR2 is SVGAGI. This CDR3 spans 16 amino acids. The CDR3 DNA sequence: TGTGCCAGCAGTTCCCGACAGGGATGGAACACCGGGGAGCTGTTTTTT. Its protein is CASSSRQGWNTGELFF.

The rearrangement links TRBV28 to TRBJ1-2, with TRBD1 matching over 10 bases. The CDR3 loop spans 15 amino acids. J gave up 5 bases and V 5 bases, and 8 bases lay outside the gene matches. Germline V gene lookup returns CDR1 MDHEN and CDR2 SYDVKM. The CDR3 spells CASSPPGQGGYGYTF. DNA for the CDR3: TGTGCCAGCAGTCCACCTGGACAGGGGGGGTATGGCTACACCTTC.

To note about this clone: Other nucleotide sequences from this sample produce the same CDR3. The CDR3 sequence: CASSYLGGETQYF. The CDR3 DNA is TGTGCCAGCAGTTACCTAGGCGGGGAGACCCAGTACTTC. J is TRBJ2-5 and V is TRBV6-5; TRBD2 might be the D (5 bases). CDR3 size: 13 residues. V shed 2 bases and J shed 5 bases, with 9 bases lying between them. CDR1 and CDR2 (germline): MNHEY, SVGAGI.

The chain links TRBV27 to TRBJ2-1; unclear D gene. The ends were cut back, 5 bases at V and 0 bases at J, with 11 bases in the middle. Germline V gene sequence: CDR1 MNHEY, CDR2 SMNVEV (reference sequence). This CDR3 region has 15 residues. The CDR3 coding sequence is TGTGCCAGCAGTAAAGCTCCGAGCTCCTACAATGAGCAGTTCTTC. As protein: CASSKAPSSYNEQFF.